These T cell receptor beta chains were read from a single sample in a study of neurological immune-mediated disorders. TCRdb reanalysed the 5' RACE reads using MiXCR and keeps one entry per CDR3 protein. The data contain about 30,000 distinct CDR3 sequences, less than 15% of them singletons. The specimen sequenced was PBMCs. The receptors were gathered from a man in his fifties or sixties in good health. CDR3s include the opening cysteine and the closing phenylalanine or tryptophan. D genes are given only for firm matches. Not all rows give a size; the values are once, few, many and, for expanded clones, a class.

V	size	D	J	DNA	CDR3
TRBV5-5	-	-	TRBJ2-2	TGTGCCAGAAGCTTGACTGGTAGAGCGGGTGACGGGGAGCTGTTTTTT	CARSLTGRAGDGELFF
TRBV5-1	many	-	TRBJ2-4	TGCGCCAGCAGCTTGGCTGGAAGGGAAAACATTCAGTACTTC	CASSLAGRENIQYF
TRBV7-2	many	TRBD1	TRBJ1-1	TGTGCCAGCAGCTCGCACAGGGGGAACACTGAAGCTTTCTTT	CASSSHRGNTEAFF
TRBV19	few	-	TRBJ2-3	TGTGCCAGTACCACAGCAATGGGAGATACGCAGTATTTT	CASTTAMGDTQYF
TRBV7-9	many	-	TRBJ2-5	TGTGCCAGCAGCCCCCGGGACGAGAAACTGGCCCAGTACTTC	CASSPRDEKLAQYF
TRBV5-6	many	-	TRBJ2-7	TGTGCCAGCAGCTACTACTACGAGCAGTACTTC	CASSYYYEQYF
TRBV5-1	many	-	TRBJ2-7	TGCGCCAGCAGCGCGACAAGATCGACCTCCTACGAGCAGTACTTC	CASSATRSTSYEQYF
TRBV6-5	many	TRBD1	TRBJ1-1	TGTGCCAGCAGTCGGACAGGGGTTGGTGCTTTCTTT	CASSRTGVGAFF
TRBV20-1	many	-	TRBJ2-5	TGCAGTGCTAGCATGGTCCAGGGGATAGCGACCCAGTACTTC	CSASMVQGIATQYF
TRBV24-1	medium-sized	-	TRBJ1-1	TGTGCCACCAGTGATTTCGAGGGGTTCGGCACTGAAGCTTTCTTT	CATSDFEGFGTEAFF
TRBV5-1	medium-sized	TRBD1	TRBJ1-2	TGCGCCAGCAGCCCCCCTCCCCGGGACAGCATTAACTATGGCTACACCTTC	CASSPPPRDSINYGYTF
TRBV2	many	TRBD2	TRBJ2-3	TGTGCCAGCAGCCCAACGACTAGCGGGGGGGCGCAGTATTTT	CASSPTTSGGAQYF
TRBV11-1	many	TRBD1	TRBJ1-1	TGTGCCAGCAGCTTGGGACAGGGATGGACTGAAGCTTTCTTT	CASSLGQGWTEAFF
TRBV20-1	many	TRBD1	TRBJ2-2	TGCAGTGCTAGATTGGAGCGGACAGGGCCTCCCGGGGAGCTGTTTTTT	CSARLERTGPPGELFF